Each of the 3 T cell receptor beta chains below was sequenced from the same sample in a study of CD4+ T cells in melanoma (dated by TCRdb to the early 2020s). The method behind the library was the immunoSEQ multiplex PCR assay. What TCRdb holds here is the immuneACCESS table cut down to in-frame rearrangements. Part of the clones is not present; checked against another copy, under half of the missing clones reflect an unresolved V gene, and the others are unexplained. A total of over 130,000 clones appear in this sample, about nine tenths of them only once. Roughly 1.4% of the sample is in the top ten clones. These receptors were obtained from a human donor with melanoma.

The V gene is TRBV5-4, the J gene TRBJ2-5; D gene uncertain. Germline loops: CDR1 SGHNT, CDR2 YYREEE (reference sequence). Trimming took off 4 bases at V and 5 bases at J, with 12 bases between the two ends. CDR3 length: 13 residues. The CDR3 sequence is CASSRDTPETQYF. The DNA of the CDR3 is TGTGCCAGCAGCCGCGACACGCCGGAGACCCAGTACTTC.

This chain joins TRBV6-1 and TRBJ1-4; 7 bases map to TRBD1. The CDR3 is 13 amino acids. Germline V gene data show CDR1 as MNHNS and CDR2 as SASEGT. V lost 10 bases, J lost 2 bases, and 4 bases stayed unmatched. The CDR3 here is CATKGATNEKLFF. DNA for the CDR3: TGTGCCACCAAGGGGGCCACTAATGAAAAACTGTTTTTT.

The chain combines TRBV4-2 with TRBJ2-7; TRBD2 matches 7 bases. After removal of 0 bases from V and 3 bases from J, the junction contained 8 bases not matched to a gene. Germline CDR1 reads LGHNA; CDR2 reads YNFKEQ. This CDR3 is built from 16 residues. In DNA form, the CDR3 reads TGTGCCAGCAGCCAAGAATCTGGGGGGGGGTTCTACGAGCAGTACTTC. Protein: CASSQESGGGFYEQYF.